This TCR beta chain was profiled in a study of glioma-infiltrating T cells (dated by TCRdb to the mid-2010s). Regarding the research as a whole: Sequencing of TCR alpha- and beta-chain repertoires was performed on glioma tissue, on non-neoplastic brain tissue, and on matched peripheral blood mononuclear cells. To measure divergence between tissue and blood T-cell populations, each tissue-infiltrating repertoire was compared with the peripheral blood repertoire of the same patient. Three low-grade glioma patients, several primary glioblastoma patients, and three non-glioma patients who contributed non-neoplastic brain tissue made up the paired cohort.

Sequences SGHDT (CDR1) and YYEEEE (CDR2) are obtained from the germline V gene. Spanning cysteine to phenylalanine, the CDR3 consists of 15 amino acids. Solely the CDR3 DNA is kept, with 45 bases framed from the first base. Trimming costs V 5 bases and J 4 bases, and their ends lie 17 bases apart. Worth noting for this clonotype: Its antigen is not yet known. No base quality values were provided; no much bigger clone lies one nucleotide off.

The iRepertoire nested amplicon-rescue multiplex PCR (arm-PCR) platform was used to amplify TCR alpha and beta CDR3 regions from RNA. The input for one-step reverse transcription and amplification was roughly 100-450 ng of either tissue mRNA or PBMC total RNA. After bead purification, a secondary multiplex PCR added Illumina adapters, and libraries were gel-purified between 200 and 400 bp. Internal 6-nucleotide barcodes were carried by the libraries and were used for demultiplexing. Libraries were sequenced on an Illumina MiSeq with 2x220 or 2x250 nucleotide paired-end reads. In the authors' own workflow: FLASH 1.2.11 was used to merge paired reads, and BWA-MEM then aligned the reads to the GRCh37 human genome before TRA and TRB reads were extracted. An IMGT-derived reference of cassette sequences and CDR3 motifs, with pseudogenes included, was used for V and J assignment. Reads were translated in three frames, and productive CDR3s were defined as those with a C...FGXG motif and no stop codons. Unique combinations of V-J cassette pair and CDR3 amino acid sequence were defined as clonotypes. Reads were filtered by Hamming distance, with the threshold set by the sequence error rate of each sample in mapped regions. TCRdb reworked the public reads: Q25 trimming with fastp, MiXCR clone assembly, productive beta chains retained. Every distinct CDR3 protein forms one entry, paired with its most common genes and DNA. These V and J calls rely on TCRdb rather than the paper's analysis. The sample table shows around 44,000 distinct CDR3 sequences, and approximately 20% are seen once. Of the sample, roughly 6.1% falls within the top ten clones.

The paper's findings and limits, for the study overall: VJ-independent divergence between tissue and blood was lower than expected in non-neoplastic patients but higher than expected in all gliomas, particularly low-grade gliomas. The group comparisons were based on small numbers of patients: three non-neoplastic, three low-grade glioma and about eight glioblastoma patients. Very few CDR3 sequences were shared between tissue and blood, attributed to high CDR3 diversity and limited sampling.

This receptor was identified in a human donor with low-grade glioma or glioblastoma, undergoing nonglioma brain surgery, or in good health (not recorded which). What was sequenced was glioma tissue, nonneoplastic brain tissue, or PBMCs (not recorded which). The chain is encoded by TRBV5-6 joined to TRBJ2-3; 5 matching bases give a weak D call of TRBD2. The DNA is as follows: TGTGCCAGCAGTTTGTCGCGGGTTTTTCCAGATACGCAGTATTTT. It encodes CASSLSRVFPDTQYF.